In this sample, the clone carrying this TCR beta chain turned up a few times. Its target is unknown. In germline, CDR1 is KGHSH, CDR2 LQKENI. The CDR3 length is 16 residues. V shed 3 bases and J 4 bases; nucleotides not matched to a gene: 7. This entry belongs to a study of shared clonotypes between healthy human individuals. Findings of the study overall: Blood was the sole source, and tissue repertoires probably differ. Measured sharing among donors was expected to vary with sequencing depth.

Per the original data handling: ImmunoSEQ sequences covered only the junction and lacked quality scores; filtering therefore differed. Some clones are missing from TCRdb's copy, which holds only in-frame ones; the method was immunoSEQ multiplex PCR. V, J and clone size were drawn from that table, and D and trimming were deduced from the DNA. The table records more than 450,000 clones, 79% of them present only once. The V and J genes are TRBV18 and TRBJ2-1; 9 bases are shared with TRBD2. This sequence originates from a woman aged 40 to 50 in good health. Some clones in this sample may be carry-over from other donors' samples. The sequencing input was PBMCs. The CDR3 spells CASSPPVTSGYNEQFF. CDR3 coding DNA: TGTGCCAGCTCACCCCCGGTGACTAGCGGTTACAATGAGCAGTTCTTC.